The T cell receptor (beta chain) described here comes from a study of blood T cell repertoires in COVID-19 (TCRdb year 2020). With regard to the full study: Collaborator samples came from the United States, Italy and Spain and covered acute and convalescent phases of COVID-19. The material from the prospective study consisted of cDNA or gDNA derived from T cells, B-cell-depleted T cells, or PBMCs. The dataset comprised deeply sampled blood TCRbeta repertoires from subjects exposed to, actively infected with, or recovered from COVID-19. A freely available public database, intended as a resource for researchers studying the immune response to SARS-CoV-2, is where the repertoires were released. Samples were obtained from the ongoing ImmuneRACE study (first 160 participants) and from about 1,300 subjects provided by 6 global collaborators. Sample metadata almost always included a de-identified subject ID, COVID-19 status, age in years and sex. Where HLA class I and class II types were available, the types were taken from metadata supplied by the sample provider, not from assay-based typing. General findings and caveats noted by the study authors: The quantity of clinical and demographic metadata differed by source and by participant and was supplied without curation.

Counted from cysteine to phenylalanine, this CDR3 has 14 amino acids. Just CDR3 DNA is preserved here, 42 bases in frame from base 1. The junction carries 14 bases between V and J, which are trimmed by 8 bases and 4 bases respectively. CDR1 and CDR2, looked up from the germline V gene, are SGHNT and YENEEA. The immunoSEQ Assay, a bias-controlled multiplex PCR, was used to amplify TCRbeta CDR3 regions from genomic DNA. The paper's processing steps were these. Nucleated cell counts per sample were estimated from amplification of reference gene primers within the assay. Sequence reads were collapsed and filtered to measure the absolute abundance of every unique TCRbeta CDR3 rearrangement. For each sample, productive Simpson clonality was calculated as the square root of Simpson's diversity index across productive rearrangements. What TCRdb holds here is the immuneACCESS table cut down to in-frame rearrangements. Part of the clones is not present; checked against another copy, under half of the missing clones reflect an unresolved V gene, and the others are unexplained. V, J and clone size are taken as reported in that table, and D and trimming were inferred from the DNA itself. This sample lists approximately 250,000 clones; roughly 86% were detected once. The ten largest clones capture about 4% of the sample.

With respect to this clone: The specificity of this receptor is unknown. No quality values exist for individual bases; no much larger clone is one base distant.

The collaborating institutions used their own protocols to collect whole blood in K2EDTA tubes. For TCRbeta analysis, collaborators shipped samples in one of three forms: frozen whole blood, isolated PBMCs, or DNA extracted from either of those sample types. Sequencing was done on a sample of peripheral blood. The V gene is TRBV11-3 and the J gene is TRBJ2-2; the D gene remains uncertain. The TCR originated in a man aged 45 to 65 with acute or convalescent COVID-19. For the CDR3, the sequence is CASEFGVGTGELFF. The DNA reads TGTGCCAGCGAATTTGGTGTCGGCACCGGGGAGCTGTTTTTT.